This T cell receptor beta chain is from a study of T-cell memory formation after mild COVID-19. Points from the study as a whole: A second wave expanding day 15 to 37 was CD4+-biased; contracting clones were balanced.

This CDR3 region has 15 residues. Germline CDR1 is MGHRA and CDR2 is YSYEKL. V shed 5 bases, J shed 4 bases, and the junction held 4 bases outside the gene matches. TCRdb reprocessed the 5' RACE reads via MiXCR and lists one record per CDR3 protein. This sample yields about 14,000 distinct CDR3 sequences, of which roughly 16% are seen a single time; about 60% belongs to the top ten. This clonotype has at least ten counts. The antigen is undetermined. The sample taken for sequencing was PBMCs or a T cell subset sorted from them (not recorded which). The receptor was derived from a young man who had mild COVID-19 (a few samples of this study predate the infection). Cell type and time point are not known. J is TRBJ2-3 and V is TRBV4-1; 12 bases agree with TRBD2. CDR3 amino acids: CASSRLAGVADTQYF. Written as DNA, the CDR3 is TGCGCCAGCAGCAGACTAGCGGGGGTTGCAGATACGCAGTATTTT.